Described below is a single TCR beta chain sequence and its context. The assay was immunoSEQ multiplex PCR, and TCRdb's table has in-frame clones only and misses some. The sample contains approximately 270,000 clones, just under 90% of which appear only once. Donors in Cohort 3 who had recovered were those with two negative PCRs, healthcare professional clearance, or resolution of their symptoms. Trimming took 3 bases from V and 4 from J; bases not matched to a gene: 6. The CDR3 spans 14 residues. Germline V gene lookup returns CDR1 SGDLS and CDR2 YYNGEE. This sample is part of a study of blood T cell repertoires in COVID-19.

This chain connects TRBV9 to TRBJ1-2; the match to TRBD1 covers 7 bases. The TCR was taken from a woman aged 60-70 years who had recovered from COVID-19. The sample was PBMCs or T cells enriched from blood (not recorded which). The DNA for the CDR3 is TGTGCCAGCAGCGACCCGGGACAGTCCTATGGCTACACCTTC. Protein product: CASSDPGQSYGYTF.